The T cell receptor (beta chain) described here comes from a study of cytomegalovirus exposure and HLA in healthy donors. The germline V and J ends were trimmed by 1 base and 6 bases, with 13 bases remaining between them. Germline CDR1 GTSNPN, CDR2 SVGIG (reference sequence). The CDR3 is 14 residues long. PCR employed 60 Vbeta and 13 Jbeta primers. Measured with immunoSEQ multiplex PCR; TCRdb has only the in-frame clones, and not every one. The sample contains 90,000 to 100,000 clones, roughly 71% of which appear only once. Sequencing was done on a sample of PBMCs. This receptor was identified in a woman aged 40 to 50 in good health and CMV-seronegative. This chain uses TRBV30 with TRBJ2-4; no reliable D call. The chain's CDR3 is CAWSGAPMGNIQYF. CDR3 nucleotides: TGTGCCTGGAGTGGGGCCCCGATGGGAAACATTCAGTACTTC.